This T cell receptor (beta chain) was identified in a study of molecular identifiers for immune sequencing clone quantification. This clonotype has just a few counts. Its antigen remains unknown. Each CDR3 protein is one row after TCRdb ran MiXCR on the PCR reads. This sample has some 680,000 distinct CDR3 sequences, with about 25% found just once. Sorting defined naive CD8 T cells as CD8+CD4-CCR7+CD45RA+. Findings and limits, study-wide: Over 98% of CMV-specific effector molecules, but under 1% of naive ones, were in clones above 20 copies. A shared barcode on identical TCR molecules could lead to underestimated sizes for highly expanded clones.

Trimming removed 0 bases at V and 9 bases at J, with 10 bases between. Germline loops: CDR1 SGDLS, CDR2 YYNGEE. This CDR3 has 14 residues. Sequenced: naive CD8+ T cells from blood, with Jurkat cell RNA spiked in. Described subset: FACS-sorted CD8+CD4-CCR7+CD45RA+ naive T cells. This chain joins TRBV9 and TRBJ1-6, with D tentatively TRBD1 (5 bases). The TCR comes from a human donor in good health. Some libraries in this study had Jurkat cell RNA spiked in. This chain's CDR3 is CASSVDGGGSPLHF. The DNA for the CDR3 is TGTGCCAGCAGCGTAGACGGGGGTGGTTCACCCCTCCACTTT. The full variable domain, completed using reference TRBV9 and TRBJ1-6, is DSGVTQTPKHLITATGQRVTLRCSPRSGDLSVYWYQQSLDQGLQFLIQYYNGEERAKGNILERFSAQQFPDLHSELNLSSLELGDSALYFCASSVDGGGSPLHFGNGTRLTVT.